The sequence of this TCR beta chain was determined in a study of cytomegalovirus exposure and HLA in healthy donors. Study-wide results and caveats: A list of about 180 TCR beta chains associated with cytomegalovirus was given. The dataset shows that most TCR sequences were rare, while some public TCRs occurred in many donors. Both high specificity and high sensitivity reportedly marked the classifier's diagnosis of cytomegalovirus status.

After removal of 1 base from V and 5 bases from J, the junction contained 5 bases not matched to a gene. Germline V gene lookup returns CDR1 SGHNT and CDR2 YYREEE (reference sequence). The CDR3 spans 14 residues. Sequencing was performed with immunoSEQ multiplex PCR; in TCRdb, only in-frame clones are kept and a portion is missing. Among 200,000 to 250,000 clones listed, roughly 83% were seen once. This clone was detected a few times. Antigen specificity is unknown. This sequence was found in a woman aged 18-29 years in good health and CMV-seronegative. The J gene is TRBJ1-1, the V gene TRBV5-4; 7 bases line up with TRBD1. Sample: PBMCs. The CDR3 sequence is CASSLQGDSTEAFF. Here the CDR3 DNA reads TGTGCCAGCAGCTTGCAGGGGGACAGTACTGAAGCTTTCTTT.